This T cell receptor (beta chain) was identified during a study of cytomegalovirus exposure and HLA in healthy donors. With 60 Vbeta and 13 Jbeta primers, the PCR was carried out. Clones were sequenced by immunoSEQ multiplex PCR, and TCRdb holds only the in-frame ones, with some missing. Among 150,000 to 250,000 clones, 70% to 90% were seen once, and the ten largest hold about 2%. Broader study findings: An observed cluster of highly shared sequence variants was recorded as a likely sequencing artifact. A list of approximately 160 TCR beta chains associated with cytomegalovirus was given.

Comments on this clone: Its cognate antigen is unknown.

The CDR3 loop spans 15 amino acids. Germline CDR1 is ENHRY and CDR2 is SYGVKD. Trimming took 3 bases from V and 2 from J, leaving 13 bases between them. This sequence joins TRBV10-3 and TRBJ2-5; D is possibly TRBD1 (5 bases). The sample was PBMCs. The TCR originated in a woman aged 50 to 60 in good health and CMV-seronegative. CDR3 region: CAISEWGVPQETQYF. The DNA for the CDR3 is TGTGCCATCAGTGAATGGGGCGTCCCACAAGAGACCCAGTACTTC.